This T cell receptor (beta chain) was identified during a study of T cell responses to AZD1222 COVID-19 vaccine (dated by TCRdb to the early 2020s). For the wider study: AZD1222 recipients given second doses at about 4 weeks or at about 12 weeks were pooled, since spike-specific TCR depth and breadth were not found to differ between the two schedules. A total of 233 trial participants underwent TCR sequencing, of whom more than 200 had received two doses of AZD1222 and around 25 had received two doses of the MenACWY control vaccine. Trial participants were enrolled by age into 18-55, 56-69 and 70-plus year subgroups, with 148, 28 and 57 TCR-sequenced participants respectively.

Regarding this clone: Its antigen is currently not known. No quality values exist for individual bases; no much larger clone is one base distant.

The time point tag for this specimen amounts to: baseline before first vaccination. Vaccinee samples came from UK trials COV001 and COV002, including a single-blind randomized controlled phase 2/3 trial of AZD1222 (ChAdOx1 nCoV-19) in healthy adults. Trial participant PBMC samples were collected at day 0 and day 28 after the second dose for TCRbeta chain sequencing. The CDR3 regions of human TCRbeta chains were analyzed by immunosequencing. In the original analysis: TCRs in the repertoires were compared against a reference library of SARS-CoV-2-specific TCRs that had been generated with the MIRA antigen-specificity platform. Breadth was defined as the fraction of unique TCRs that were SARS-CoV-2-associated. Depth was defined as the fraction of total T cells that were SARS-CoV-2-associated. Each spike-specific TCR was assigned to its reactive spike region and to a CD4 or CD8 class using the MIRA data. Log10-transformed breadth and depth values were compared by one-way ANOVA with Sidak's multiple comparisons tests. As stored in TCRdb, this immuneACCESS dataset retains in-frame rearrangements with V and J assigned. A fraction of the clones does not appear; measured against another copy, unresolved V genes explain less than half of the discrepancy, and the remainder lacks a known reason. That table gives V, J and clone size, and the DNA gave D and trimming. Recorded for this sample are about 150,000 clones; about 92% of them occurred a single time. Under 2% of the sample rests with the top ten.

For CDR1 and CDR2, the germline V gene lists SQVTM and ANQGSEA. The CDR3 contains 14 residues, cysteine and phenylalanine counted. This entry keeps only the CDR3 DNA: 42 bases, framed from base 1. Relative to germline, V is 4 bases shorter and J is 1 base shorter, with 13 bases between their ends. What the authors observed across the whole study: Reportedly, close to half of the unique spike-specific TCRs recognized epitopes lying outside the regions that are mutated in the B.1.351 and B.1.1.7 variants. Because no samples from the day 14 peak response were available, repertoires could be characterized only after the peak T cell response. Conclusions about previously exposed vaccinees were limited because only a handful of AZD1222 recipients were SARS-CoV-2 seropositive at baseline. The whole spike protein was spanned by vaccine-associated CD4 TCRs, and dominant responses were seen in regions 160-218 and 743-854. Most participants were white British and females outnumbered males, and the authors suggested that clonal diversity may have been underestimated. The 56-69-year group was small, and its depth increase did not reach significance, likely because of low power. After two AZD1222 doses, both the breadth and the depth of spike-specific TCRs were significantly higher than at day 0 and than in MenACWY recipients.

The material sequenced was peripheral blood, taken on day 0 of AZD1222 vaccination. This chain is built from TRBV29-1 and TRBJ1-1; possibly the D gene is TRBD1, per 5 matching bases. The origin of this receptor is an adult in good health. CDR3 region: CSVVEGASNTEAFF. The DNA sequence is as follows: TGCAGCGTTGTAGAAGGGGCGTCGAACACTGAAGCTTTCTTT.